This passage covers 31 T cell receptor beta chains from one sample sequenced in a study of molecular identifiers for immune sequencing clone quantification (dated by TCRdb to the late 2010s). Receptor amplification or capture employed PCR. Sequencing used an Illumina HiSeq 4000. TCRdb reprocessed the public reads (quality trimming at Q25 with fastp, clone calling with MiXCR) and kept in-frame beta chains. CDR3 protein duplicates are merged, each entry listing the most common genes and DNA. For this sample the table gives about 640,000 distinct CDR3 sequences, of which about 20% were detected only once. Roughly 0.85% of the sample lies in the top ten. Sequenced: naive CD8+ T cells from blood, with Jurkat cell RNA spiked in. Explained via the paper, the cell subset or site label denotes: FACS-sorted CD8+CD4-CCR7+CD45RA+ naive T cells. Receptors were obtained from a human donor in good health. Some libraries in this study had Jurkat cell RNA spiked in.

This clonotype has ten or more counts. CDR3 sequence reads: CASSQDLSAGQPQHF. The CDR3 DNA is TGTGCCAGCAGCCAAGATCTTTCGGCGGGTCAGCCCCAGCATTTT. The chain carries TRBV4-2 and TRBJ1-5; D remains unclear. The CDR3 has 15 amino acids. V gave up 0 bases and J gave up 6 bases, with 12 bases separating them. The V gene's germline CDR1 is LGHNA and CDR2 YNFKEQ.

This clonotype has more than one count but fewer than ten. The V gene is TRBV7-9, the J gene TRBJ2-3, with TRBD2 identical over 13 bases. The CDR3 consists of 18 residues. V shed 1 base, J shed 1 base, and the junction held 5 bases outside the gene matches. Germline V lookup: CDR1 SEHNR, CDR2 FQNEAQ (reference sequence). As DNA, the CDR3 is TGTGCCAGCAGCTTAGGACTAGCGGGAGGAGGGGGCACAGATACGCAGTATTTT. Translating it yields CASSLGLAGGGGTDTQYF.

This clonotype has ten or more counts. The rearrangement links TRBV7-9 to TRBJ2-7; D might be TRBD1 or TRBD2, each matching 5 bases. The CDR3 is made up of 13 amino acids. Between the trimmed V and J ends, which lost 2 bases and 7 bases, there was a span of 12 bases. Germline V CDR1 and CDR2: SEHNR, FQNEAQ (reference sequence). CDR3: CASSLPGPGEQYF. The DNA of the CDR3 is TGTGCCAGCAGCTTACCGGGACCGGGAGAGCAGTACTTC.

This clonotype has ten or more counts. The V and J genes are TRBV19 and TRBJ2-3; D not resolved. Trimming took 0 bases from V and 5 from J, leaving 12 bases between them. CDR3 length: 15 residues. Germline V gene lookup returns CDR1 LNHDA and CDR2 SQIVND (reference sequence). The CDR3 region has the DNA TGTGCCAGTAGTATAGACCGGTATTCGGGAGATACGCAGTATTTT. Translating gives CASSIDRYSGDTQYF.

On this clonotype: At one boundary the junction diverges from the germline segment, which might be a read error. Here the CDR3 DNA reads TGTGCCAGCAGCCAAGAACAGACAGCTCCCTGCGAGCGGTACTTC. Translation gives CASSQEQTAPCERYF. This rearrangement joins TRBV3-1 to TRBJ2-7; tentatively, D is TRBD1 (5 bases). The germline V gene encodes CDR1 LGHDT and CDR2 YNNKEL (reference sequence). CDR3 size: 15 residues.

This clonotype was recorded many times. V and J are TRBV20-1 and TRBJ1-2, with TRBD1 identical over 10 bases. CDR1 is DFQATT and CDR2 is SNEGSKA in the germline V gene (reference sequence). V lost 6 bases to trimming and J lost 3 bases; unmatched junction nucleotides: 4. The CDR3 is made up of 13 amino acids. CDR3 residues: CSARTGGDYGYTF. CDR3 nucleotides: TGCAGTGCCCGGACAGGGGGAGACTATGGCTACACCTTC.

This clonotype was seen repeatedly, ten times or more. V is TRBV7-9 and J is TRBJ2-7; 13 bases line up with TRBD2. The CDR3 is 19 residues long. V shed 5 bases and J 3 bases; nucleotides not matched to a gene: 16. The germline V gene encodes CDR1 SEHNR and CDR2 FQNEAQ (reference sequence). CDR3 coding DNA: TGTGCCAGCAGCACGTCGACTAGCGGGGGGATAAATATGTTCTACGAGCAGTACTTC. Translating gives CASSTSTSGGINMFYEQYF.

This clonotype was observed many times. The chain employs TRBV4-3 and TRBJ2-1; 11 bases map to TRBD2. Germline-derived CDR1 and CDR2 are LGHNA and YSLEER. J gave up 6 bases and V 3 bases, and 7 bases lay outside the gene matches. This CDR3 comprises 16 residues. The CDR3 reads CASSQGSGGASNEQFF. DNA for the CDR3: TGCGCCAGCAGCCAGGGTAGCGGGGGGGCCAGCAATGAGCAGTTCTTC.

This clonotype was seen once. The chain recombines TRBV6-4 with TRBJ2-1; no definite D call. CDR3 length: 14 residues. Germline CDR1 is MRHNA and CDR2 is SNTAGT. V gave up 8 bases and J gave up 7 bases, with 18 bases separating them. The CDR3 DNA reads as TGTGCCAGCGGTGTTGGTCCCATGGGAAATGAGCAGTTCTTC. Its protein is CASGVGPMGNEQFF.

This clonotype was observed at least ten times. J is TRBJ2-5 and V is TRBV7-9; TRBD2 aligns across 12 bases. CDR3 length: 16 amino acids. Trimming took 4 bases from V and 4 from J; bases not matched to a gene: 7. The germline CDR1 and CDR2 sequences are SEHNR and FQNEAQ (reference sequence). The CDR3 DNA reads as TGTGCCAGCAGCTGGGCGACTAGCGGGGGTTTAGAGACCCAGTACTTC. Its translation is CASSWATSGGLETQYF.

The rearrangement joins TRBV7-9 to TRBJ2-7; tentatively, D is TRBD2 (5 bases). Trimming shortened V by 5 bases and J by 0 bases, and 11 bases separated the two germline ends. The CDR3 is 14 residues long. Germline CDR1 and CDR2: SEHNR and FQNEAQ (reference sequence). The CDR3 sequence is CASSHTSSSYEQYF. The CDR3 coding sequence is TGTGCCAGCAGCCACACTAGTAGCTCCTACGAGCAGTACTTC.

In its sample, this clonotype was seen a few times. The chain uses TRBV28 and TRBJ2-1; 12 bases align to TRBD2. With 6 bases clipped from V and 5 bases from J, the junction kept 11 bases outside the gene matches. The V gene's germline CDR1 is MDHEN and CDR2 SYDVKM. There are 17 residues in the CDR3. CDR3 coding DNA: TGTGCCAGCAGACCGGGCCCCAGACTAGCGGGGGACAATGAGCAGTTCTTC. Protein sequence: CASRPGPRLAGDNEQFF.

CDR3 DNA sequence: TGCGCCAGCAGCCAGGCAGACCCAGGACAGTACAATGAGCAGTTCTTC. Protein product: CASSQADPGQYNEQFF. The J gene is TRBJ2-1, the V gene TRBV4-1; TRBD1 is a possible D gene (6 bases). Germline loops: CDR1 MGHRA, CDR2 YSYEKL. There are 16 residues in the CDR3. V dropped 3 bases and J dropped 4 bases, with 16 bases sitting between them.

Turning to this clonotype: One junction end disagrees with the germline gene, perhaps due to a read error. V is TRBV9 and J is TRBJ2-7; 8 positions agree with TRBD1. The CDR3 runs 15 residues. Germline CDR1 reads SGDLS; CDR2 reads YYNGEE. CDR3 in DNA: TGTGCCAGCGGCGTACTCCCCGGACAGGGCTACGAGCAGTACTTC. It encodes CASGVLPGQGYEQYF.

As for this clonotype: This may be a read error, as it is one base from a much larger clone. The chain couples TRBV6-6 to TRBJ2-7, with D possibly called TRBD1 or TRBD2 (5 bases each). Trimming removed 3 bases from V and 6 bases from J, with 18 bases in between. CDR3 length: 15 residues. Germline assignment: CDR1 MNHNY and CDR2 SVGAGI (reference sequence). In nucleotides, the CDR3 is TGTGCCAGCAGTTATTCGGGGCTAGCCGCCTGCGAGCAGTACTTC. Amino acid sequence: CASSYSGLAACEQYF.

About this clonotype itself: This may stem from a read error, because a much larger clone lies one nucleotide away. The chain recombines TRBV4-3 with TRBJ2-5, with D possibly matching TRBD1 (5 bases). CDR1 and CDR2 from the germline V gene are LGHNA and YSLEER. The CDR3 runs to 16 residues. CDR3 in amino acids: CASSQDGGRVQGTQYF. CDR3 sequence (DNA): TGCGCCAGCAGCCAAGATGGCGGCAGGGTCCAAGGGACCCAGTACTTC.

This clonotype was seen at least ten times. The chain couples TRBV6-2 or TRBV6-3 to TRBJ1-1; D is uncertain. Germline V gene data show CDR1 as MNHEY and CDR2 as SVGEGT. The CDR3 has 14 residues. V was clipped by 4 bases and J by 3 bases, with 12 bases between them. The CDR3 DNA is TGTGCCAGCAGTTTTATCCCACAGTACACTGAAGCTTTCTTT. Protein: CASSFIPQYTEAFF.

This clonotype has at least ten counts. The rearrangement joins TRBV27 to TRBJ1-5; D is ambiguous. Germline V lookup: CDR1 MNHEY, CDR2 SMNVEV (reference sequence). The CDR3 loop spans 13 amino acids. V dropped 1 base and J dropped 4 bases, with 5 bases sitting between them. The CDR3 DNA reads TGTGCCAGCAGTTTATTCAGAAATCAGCCCCAGCATTTT. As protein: CASSLFRNQPQHF.

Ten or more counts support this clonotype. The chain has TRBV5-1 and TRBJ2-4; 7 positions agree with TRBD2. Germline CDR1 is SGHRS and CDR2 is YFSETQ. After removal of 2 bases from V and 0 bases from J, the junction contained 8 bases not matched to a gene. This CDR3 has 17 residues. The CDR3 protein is CASSLDLAERAKNIQYF. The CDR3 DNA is TGCGCCAGCAGCTTAGACCTAGCGGAACGAGCCAAAAACATTCAGTACTTC.

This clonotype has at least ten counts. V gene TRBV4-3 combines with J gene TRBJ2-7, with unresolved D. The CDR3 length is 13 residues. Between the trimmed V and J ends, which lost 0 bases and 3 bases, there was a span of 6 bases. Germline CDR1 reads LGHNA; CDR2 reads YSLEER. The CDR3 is CASSQDIVYEQYF. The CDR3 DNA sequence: TGCGCCAGCAGCCAAGATATCGTCTACGAGCAGTACTTC.

The CDR3 bases are TGTGCCAGTAGTATAGATATGGTCGGAGGGTACGAGCAGTACTTC. It translates to CASSIDMVGGYEQYF. The rearrangement links TRBV19 to TRBJ2-7; D perhaps matches TRBD2 (6 bases). CDR3 length: 15 amino acids. V lost 0 bases to trimming and J lost 4 bases, with 13 bases between them. CDR1 and CDR2 from the germline V gene are LNHDA and SQIVND (reference sequence).

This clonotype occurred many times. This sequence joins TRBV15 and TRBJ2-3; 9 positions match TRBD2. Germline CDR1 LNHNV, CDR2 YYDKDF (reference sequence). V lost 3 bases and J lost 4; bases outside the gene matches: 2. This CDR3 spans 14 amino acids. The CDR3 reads CATSSSGRADTQYF. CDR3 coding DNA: TGTGCCACCAGCAGTAGCGGGAGAGCAGATACGCAGTATTTT.

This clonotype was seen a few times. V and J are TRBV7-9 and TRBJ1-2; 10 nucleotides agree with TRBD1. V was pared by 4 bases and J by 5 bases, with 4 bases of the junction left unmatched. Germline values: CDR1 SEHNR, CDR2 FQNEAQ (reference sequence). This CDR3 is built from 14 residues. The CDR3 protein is CASSSGTGVYGYTF. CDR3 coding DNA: TGTGCCAGCAGCTCCGGGACAGGGGTTTATGGCTACACCTTC.

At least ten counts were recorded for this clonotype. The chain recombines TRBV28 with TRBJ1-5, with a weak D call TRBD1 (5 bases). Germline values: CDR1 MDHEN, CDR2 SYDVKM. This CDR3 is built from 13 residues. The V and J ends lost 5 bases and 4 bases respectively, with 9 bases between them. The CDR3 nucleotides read TGTGCCAGCAGTGGTGCAGGGAATCAGCCCCAGCATTTT. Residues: CASSGAGNQPQHF.

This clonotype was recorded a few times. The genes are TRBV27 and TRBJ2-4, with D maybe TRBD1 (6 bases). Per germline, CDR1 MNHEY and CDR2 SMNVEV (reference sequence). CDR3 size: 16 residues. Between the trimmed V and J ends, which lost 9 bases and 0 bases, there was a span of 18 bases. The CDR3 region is CASQGVGAGAKNIQYF. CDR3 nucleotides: TGTGCCAGTCAAGGGGTGGGGGCGGGAGCCAAAAACATTCAGTACTTC.

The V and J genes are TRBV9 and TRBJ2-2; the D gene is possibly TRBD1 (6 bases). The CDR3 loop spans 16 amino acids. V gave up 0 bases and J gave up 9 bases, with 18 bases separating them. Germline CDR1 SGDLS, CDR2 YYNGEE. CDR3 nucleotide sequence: TGTGCCAGCAGCGTAGGAGGGGGAGTAAGGACCAGGGAGCTGTTTTTT. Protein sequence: CASSVGGGVRTRELFF.

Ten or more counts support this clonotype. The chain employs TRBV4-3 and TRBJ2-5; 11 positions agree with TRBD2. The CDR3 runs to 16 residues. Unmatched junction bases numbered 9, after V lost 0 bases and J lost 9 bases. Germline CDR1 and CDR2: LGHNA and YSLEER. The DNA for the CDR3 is TGCGCCAGCAGCCAAGATCTCGGACTAGCGGGTTGGGCCCAGTACTTC. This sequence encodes CASSQDLGLAGWAQYF.

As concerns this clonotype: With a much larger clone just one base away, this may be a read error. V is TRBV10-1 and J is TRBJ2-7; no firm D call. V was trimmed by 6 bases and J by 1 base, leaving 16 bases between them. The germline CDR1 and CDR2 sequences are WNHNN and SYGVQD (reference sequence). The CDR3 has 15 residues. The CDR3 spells CASRWLDVDSYEQYF. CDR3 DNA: TGCGCCAGCAGATGGCTGGATGTGGATTCCTACGAGCAGTACTTC.

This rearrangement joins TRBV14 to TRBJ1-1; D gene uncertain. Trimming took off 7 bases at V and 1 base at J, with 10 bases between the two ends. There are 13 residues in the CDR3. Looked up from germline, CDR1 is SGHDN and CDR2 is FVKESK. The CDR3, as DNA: TGTGCCAGCAACCAGATCCCGAACACTGAAGCTTTCTTT. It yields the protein CASNQIPNTEAFF.

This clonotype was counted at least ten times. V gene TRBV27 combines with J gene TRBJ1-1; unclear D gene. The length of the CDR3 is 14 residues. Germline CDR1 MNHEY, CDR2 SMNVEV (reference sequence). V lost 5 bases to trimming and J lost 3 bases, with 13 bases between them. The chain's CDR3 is CASSVMGTDTEAFF. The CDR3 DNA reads TGTGCCAGCAGTGTTATGGGTACGGACACTGAAGCTTTCTTT.

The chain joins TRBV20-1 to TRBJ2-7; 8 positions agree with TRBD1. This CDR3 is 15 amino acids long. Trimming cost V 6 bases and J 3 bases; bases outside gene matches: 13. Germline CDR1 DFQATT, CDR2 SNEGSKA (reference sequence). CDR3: CSAPGGAGGRYEQYF. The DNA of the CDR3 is TGCAGTGCCCCCGGGGGAGCAGGGGGCCGCTACGAGCAGTACTTC.